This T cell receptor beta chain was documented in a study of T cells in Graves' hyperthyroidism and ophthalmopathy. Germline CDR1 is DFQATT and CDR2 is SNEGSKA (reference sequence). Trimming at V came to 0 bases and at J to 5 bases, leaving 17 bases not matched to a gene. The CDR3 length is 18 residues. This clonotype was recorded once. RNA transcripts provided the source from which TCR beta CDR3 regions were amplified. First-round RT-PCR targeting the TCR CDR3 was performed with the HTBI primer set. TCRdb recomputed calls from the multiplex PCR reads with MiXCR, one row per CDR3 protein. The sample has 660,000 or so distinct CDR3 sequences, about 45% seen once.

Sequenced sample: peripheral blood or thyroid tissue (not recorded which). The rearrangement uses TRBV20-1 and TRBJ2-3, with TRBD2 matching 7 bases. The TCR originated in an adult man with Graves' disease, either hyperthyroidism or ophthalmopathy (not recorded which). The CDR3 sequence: CSARDLVVGGREIDTQYF. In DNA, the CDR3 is TGCAGTGCTAGAGATCTAGTTGTAGGCGGGAGAGAGATAGATACGCAGTATTTT.